This TCR beta chain was sequenced during a study of blood T cell repertoires in COVID-19. This clone was seen once. Trimming at V came to 0 bases and at J to 5 bases, leaving 9 bases not matched to a gene. The CDR3 extends over 16 amino acids. In germline, CDR1 is SGHNT, CDR2 YYREEE (reference sequence). Libraries were prepared by immunoSEQ multiplex PCR; TCRdb keeps only in-frame clonotypes and omits some of them. The sample has a few hundred thousand clones, 70% to 90% seen once. This receptor was identified in a woman aged 25 to 39 who had recovered from COVID-19. The genes are TRBV5-4 and TRBJ2-5; 8 bases are shared with TRBD1. The sequenced sample was peripheral blood. CDR3 protein: CASSLANRGMGETQYF. CDR3 DNA sequence: TGTGCCAGCAGCTTGGCAAACAGGGGGATGGGGGAGACCCAGTACTTC.